The sequence of this T cell receptor beta chain was determined in a study of blood T cell repertoires in COVID-19. Turning to the study itself: There were acute and convalescent COVID-19 samples, and they came from the United States, Italy and Spain.

The CDR3 has 13 residues. Unmatched junction bases numbered 4, after V lost 7 bases and J lost 1 base. From germline, CDR1 is SQVTM and CDR2 ANQGSEA. In the authors' methods: Reference gene primer amplification gave nucleated cell count estimates. TCRdb keeps only in-frame clones here, not all; method: immunoSEQ multiplex PCR. That table supplies the V and J calls and clone size; D and trimming were determined from the DNA. The table includes around 130,000 clones, roughly 86% detected once. Sequenced input: peripheral blood. The receptor was derived from a human donor in a cohort sampled during active COVID-19. The chain carries TRBV29-1 and TRBJ1-1; 9 nucleotides match TRBD1. The DNA for the CDR3 is TGCAGCGCTCCGGGACAGGGGAACACTGAAGCTTTCTTT. It translates to CSAPGQGNTEAFF.